These 5 T cell receptor beta chains came from one sample sequenced in a study of blood T cell repertoires in COVID-19. TCRdb's copy holds only in-frame clones and misses some; the assay was immunoSEQ multiplex PCR. The table shows 150,000 to 200,000 clones, with over 75% occurring only once. Sequencing was carried out using peripheral blood. The receptors were sampled from a man between 70 and 80 years old who had recovered from COVID-19.

The chain recombines TRBV10-3 with TRBJ1-2, with 12 bases lining up with TRBD1. CDR3 length: 15 residues. Per germline, CDR1 ENHRY and CDR2 SYGVKD. Losses at the gene ends were 0 bases for V and 8 bases for J; bases not matched to a gene: 4. The DNA for the CDR3 is TGTGCCATCAGTGAGTCAGGGACAGGGGGCCGGGGCTACACCTTC. This codes for CAISESGTGGRGYTF.

The rearrangement links TRBV5-1 to TRBJ2-2, with 8 bases lining up with TRBD2. The junction had 2 bases not matched to a gene; V was cut back by 1 base and J by 3 bases. The germline V gene encodes CDR1 SGHRS and CDR2 YFSETQ. The CDR3 consists of 15 residues. The CDR3 loop is CASSLTSGYTGELFF. DNA for the CDR3: TGCGCCAGCAGCTTGACTAGCGGTTACACCGGGGAGCTGTTTTTT.

The chain employs TRBV5-1 and TRBJ1-4; TRBD1 is a possible D gene (5 bases). The germline V gene has CDR1 SGHRS and CDR2 YFSETQ. V lost 7 bases and J 1 base, leaving 8 bases between the germline ends. The CDR3 is made up of 13 amino acids. The CDR3 loop reads CASGQGTNEKLFF. The CDR3 DNA reads as TGCGCCAGCGGCCAGGGAACTAATGAAAAACTGTTTTTT.

The chain is built from TRBV28 and TRBJ2-5; 14 nucleotides align to TRBD2. The CDR3 has 15 amino acids. Per germline, CDR1 MDHEN and CDR2 SYDVKM. V was clipped by 6 bases and J by 5 bases; unmatched bases: 5. CDR3 in DNA: TGTGCCAGCAGCCCAGGGACTAGCGGGAGTGAGACCCAGTACTTC. Protein sequence: CASSPGTSGSETQYF.

This CDR3 is CASTPWAGVIYEQYF. The CDR3 nucleotides are TGTGCCAGCACCCCGTGGGCGGGAGTCATCTACGAGCAGTACTTC. The chain carries TRBV28 and TRBJ2-7; 7 nucleotides align to TRBD2. This CDR3 comprises 15 residues. CDR1 and CDR2 from the germline V gene are MDHEN and SYDVKM. J lost 3 bases, V lost 7 bases, and 12 bases had no gene match.